What follows is one T cell receptor (gamma chain) and its context. The antigen remains unidentified. CDR3 size: 10 residues. Trimming took 0 bases from V and 11 from J; bases not matched to a gene: 1. Germline V gene lookup returns CDR1 EGSTGY and CDR2 YDSYTSSV. This record comes from a study of Vδ1+ human thymocytes. Thymocytes were sorted as CD3+ TCRVdelta1+ TCRVdelta2- after alphabeta T cell depletion. Sequences come from RNA converted to cDNA by reverse transcription. The CDR3 regions were amplified by multiplex PCR from V-gene primers to a constant-region primer. TCRdb reanalysed the multiplex PCR reads via CATT. The sample shows some 11,000 gamma-chain clones, approximately 40% of them seen only once. Study-level findings and limits: Unlike peripheral blood Vdelta1+ controls, thymic delta-chain sequences included 20% to 25% Vdelta2 and few Vdelta3. Thymic TRG and TRD repertoires appeared highly polyclonal.

The chain is built from TRGV4 and TRGJ1 or TRGJ2. The sample was Vdelta1+ gamma-delta thymocytes from the thymus. As for subset: FACS-sorted CD3+ TCRalphabeta- TCRVdelta1+ TCRVdelta2- thymocytes. The receptor comes from a boy younger than two who had congenital heart surgery. DNA of the CDR3: TGTGCCACCTGGGATGGGGAGAAACTCTTT. This encodes CATWDGEKLF.